This T cell receptor (beta chain) was recovered during a study of T-cell reconstitution after alpha-beta-depleted transplantation in children. The sample holds many counts of this clonotype. Its cognate antigen is unknown. For TCRbeta, the library was prepared with unique molecular identifiers. TCRdb re-derived calls from the PCR reads in MiXCR, one entry per CDR3 protein. The top ten clones hold 9.1% of a sample with a few hundred thousand distinct CDR3 sequences, nearly 8% of them seen once. General study findings and limits: About two months after transplant, alpha-beta T cells reportedly came from several hundred expanded graft clones. The authors attributed T-cell counts and diversity one year after transplant mostly to newly produced T cells.

Germline CDR1 is DFQATT and CDR2 is SNEGSKA (reference sequence). V trimming: 3 bases; J trimming: 6 bases; junction bases outside the gene matches: 9. CDR3 length equals 15 residues. Sequenced here: peripheral blood, sampled 360 days after TCRalphabeta/CD19-depleted stem cell transplant. The sequence was obtained from a female patient younger than 10 who had a stem cell transplant for Fanconi anemia, so the T cells may come from the graft donor. The chain is built from TRBV20-1 and TRBJ2-3; 10 bases fit TRBD1. The CDR3 region has the DNA TGCAGTGCTAGGGACCGGGACAGGGGATCGGATACGCAGTATTTT. It codes for CSARDRDRGSDTQYF.